This T cell receptor beta chain comes out of a study of cytomegalovirus exposure and HLA in healthy donors. Germline CDR1 is SGHNT and CDR2 is YYREEE (reference sequence). The ends lost 3 bases at V and 4 bases at J; junction bases unmatched: 14. The CDR3 contains 17 residues. PCR amplification relied on 60 Vbeta primers (plus 13 Jbeta primers). Here immunoSEQ multiplex PCR was the method, and the copy in TCRdb shows in-frame clones only, minus some. The data show some 130,000 clones, about 78% seen once. With regard to this clone: The antigen is not known.

Broader study findings: A later analysis showed that HLA-associated TCR beta chains had undergone more clonal expansion than equally common others. A later analysis found that most CMV-associated TCR beta chains appeared HLA-restricted. Roughly uniform sequencing depth across donors was assumed, possibly incorrectly.

The specimen sequenced was PBMCs. The receptor was isolated from a man aged 45-65 years in good health and CMV-seropositive. This rearrangement joins TRBV5-4 to TRBJ2-3, with 7 bases identical to TRBD2. The CDR3 bases are TGTGCCAGCAGCTGGGGGAGGGGCGGGGCGGCCGCAGATACGCAGTATTTT. Translated, it gives CASSWGRGGAAADTQYF.